Each of the 10 T cell receptor beta chains below was sequenced from the same sample in a study of cytomegalovirus exposure and HLA in healthy donors. PCR was performed using 60 Vbeta and 13 Jbeta primers. Sequencing used immunoSEQ multiplex PCR; TCRdb keeps in-frame clones, though not all of them. Found here are some 150,000 clones, 79% of them singletons; the top ten hold 2.1%. Sequenced: PBMCs. The receptors stem from a man aged 40-49 years in good health and CMV-seronegative.

The chain recombines TRBV7-8 with TRBJ2-2; the D gene is possibly TRBD2 (6 bases). The germline V and J ends were trimmed by 2 bases and 5 bases, with 15 bases remaining between them. Germline V CDR1 and CDR2: SGHVS, FQNEAQ. This CDR3 comprises 16 residues. The CDR3: CASSLNRGTSTGELFF. CDR3 DNA sequence: TGTGCCAGCAGCTTAAATCGGGGGACTTCTACCGGGGAGCTGTTTTTT. Combining the CDR3 with reference TRBV7-8 and TRBJ2-2 gives the whole variable domain GAGVSQSPRYKVAKRGQDVALRCDPISGHVSLFWYQQALGQGPEFLTYFQNEAQLDKSGLPSDRFFAERPEGSVSTLKIQRTQQEDSAVYLCASSLNRGTSTGELFFGEGSRLTVL.

The chain uses TRBV11-2 and TRBJ2-3; 7 positions agree with TRBD1. V was clipped by 4 bases and J by 7 bases; unmatched bases: 8. Germline V gene data show CDR1 as SGHAT and CDR2 as FQNNGV. This CDR3 spans 14 amino acids. The CDR3 region has the DNA TGTGCCAGCAGCTCCCAAGGACAGGTAAATACGCAGTATTTT. This gives the protein CASSSQGQVNTQYF.

In nucleotides, the CDR3 is TGCGCCAGCAGCTCCTTCGACAGGGACAATGAGCAGTTCTTC. This sequence encodes CASSSFDRDNEQFF. The V and J genes are TRBV5-1 and TRBJ2-1; 7 bases map to TRBD1. Germline V lookup: CDR1 SGHRS, CDR2 YFSETQ. The CDR3 runs to 14 residues. The ends lost 3 bases at V and 5 bases at J; junction bases unmatched: 5.

The rearrangement links TRBV5-1 to TRBJ2-3; weak D call: TRBD2 (5 bases). The CDR3 sequence is 16 residues long. Trimming left V 0 bases short and J 2 bases short, with 13 bases between. CDR1 and CDR2 (germline): SGHRS, YFSETQ. In DNA form, the CDR3 reads TGCGCCAGCAGCTTGGAGCTAGCTCTCTCCACAGATACGCAGTATTTT. Protein sequence: CASSLELALSTDTQYF.

The chain couples TRBV2 to TRBJ2-7; the match to TRBD2 covers 13 bases. Germline V gene data show CDR1 as SNHLY and CDR2 as FYNNEI. The CDR3 has 15 residues. Germline trimming cut 8 bases from V and 5 bases from J; bases unmatched to any gene: 9. The CDR3 region is CASGEGLAGVNEQYF. DNA of the CDR3: TGTGCCAGCGGGGAAGGACTAGCGGGAGTTAACGAGCAGTACTTC.

The chain couples TRBV5-1 to TRBJ2-7, with 9 bases aligning to TRBD2. After removal of 5 bases from V and 4 bases from J, the junction contained 7 bases not matched to a gene. Germline values: CDR1 SGHRS, CDR2 YFSETQ. The CDR3 has 14 residues. Here the CDR3 DNA reads TGCGCCAGCAGGTCCGCTAGCGGGGAGTACGAGCAGTACTTC. Amino acid sequence: CASRSASGEYEQYF.

The table lists this clone with a few counts. The V gene is TRBV4-1, the J gene TRBJ2-3, with D unresolved. V was trimmed by 3 bases and J by 0 bases, leaving 7 bases between them. The germline CDR1 and CDR2 sequences are MGHRA and YSYEKL. The CDR3 contains 14 residues. CDR3 region: CASSQERSTDTQYF. The CDR3 nucleotides read TGCGCCAGCAGCCAGGAGAGGAGCACAGATACGCAGTATTTT.

The V and J genes are TRBV20-1 and TRBJ2-7, with D uncertain. This CDR3 spans 11 amino acids. The V gene's germline CDR1 is DFQATT and CDR2 SNEGSKA (reference sequence). Trimming pared 6 bases from V and 1 base from J, leaving 7 bases between. The CDR3, as DNA: TGCAGTGCCTATACTTCCTACGAGCAGTACTTC. Translation gives CSAYTSYEQYF.

The chain recombines TRBV5-1 with TRBJ1-1; 8 bases line up with TRBD1. CDR3 size: 15 residues. The germline gives CDR1 SGHRS, CDR2 YFSETQ. Trimming cost V 5 bases and J 4 bases; bases outside gene matches: 10. CDR3 nucleotide sequence: TGCGCCAGCAGAATTGGAGGACAGGGAGGCACTGAAGCTTTCTTT. Protein product: CASRIGGQGGTEAFF.

The genes are TRBV28 and TRBJ2-4, with 7 nucleotides matching TRBD2. Trimming cost V 6 bases and J 6 bases; bases outside gene matches: 5. The V gene's germline CDR1 is MDHEN and CDR2 SYDVKM. CDR3 length equals 13 residues. The CDR3 is CASSYRGGNIQYF. CDR3 DNA: TGTGCCAGCAGCTACCGCGGGGGAAACATTCAGTACTTC.